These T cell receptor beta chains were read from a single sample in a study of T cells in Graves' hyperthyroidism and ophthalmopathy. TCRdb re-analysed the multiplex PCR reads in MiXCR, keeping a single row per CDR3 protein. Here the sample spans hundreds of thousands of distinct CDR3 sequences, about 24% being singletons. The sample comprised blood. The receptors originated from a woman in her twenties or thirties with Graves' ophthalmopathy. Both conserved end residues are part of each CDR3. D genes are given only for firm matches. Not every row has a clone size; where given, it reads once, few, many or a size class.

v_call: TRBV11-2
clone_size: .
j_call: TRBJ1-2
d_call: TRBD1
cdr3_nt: TGTGCCAGCAGCTTAGTCCCCGGACAGGGGGCTGATGGCTACACCTTC
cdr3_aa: CASSLVPGQGADGYTF

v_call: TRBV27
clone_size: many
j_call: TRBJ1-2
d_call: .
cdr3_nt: TGTGCCAGCAGCGGCGGGTCCGACTATGGCTACACCTTC
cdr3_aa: CASSGGSDYGYTF

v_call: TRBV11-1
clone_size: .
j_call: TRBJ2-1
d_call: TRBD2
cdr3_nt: TGTGCCAGCAGCTTAGCGTTAGGGACTAGCGGGGTCCTCAATGAGCAGTTCTTC
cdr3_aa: CASSLALGTSGVLNEQFF

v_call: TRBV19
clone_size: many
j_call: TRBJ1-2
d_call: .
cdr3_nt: TGTGCCAGTAGTATAGGCTTCGGACAGAGTATCTATGGCTACACCTTC
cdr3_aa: CASSIGFGQSIYGYTF

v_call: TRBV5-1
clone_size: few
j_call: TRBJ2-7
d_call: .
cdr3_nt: TGCGCCAGCAGCTTGGATGCGGGGAAGGACGAGCAGTACTTC
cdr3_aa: CASSLDAGKDEQYF

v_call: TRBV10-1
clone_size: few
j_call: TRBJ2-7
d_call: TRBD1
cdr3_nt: TGCGCCAGCAGCCGGGACAGGGGGGTCGAGCAGTACTTC
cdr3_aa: CASSRDRGVEQYF

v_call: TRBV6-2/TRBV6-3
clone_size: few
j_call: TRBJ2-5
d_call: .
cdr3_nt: TGTGCCAGCAGTTACGGCGACCCAGGGGTGGTCATAAGAGAGACCCAGTACTTC
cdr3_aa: CASSYGDPGVVIRETQYF

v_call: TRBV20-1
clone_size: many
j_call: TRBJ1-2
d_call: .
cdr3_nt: TGCAGTGCTTGGGGTCACGGCTACACCTTC
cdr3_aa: CSAWGHGYTF

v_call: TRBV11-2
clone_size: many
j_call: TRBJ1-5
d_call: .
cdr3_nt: TGTGCCAGCAGCTTAGATGGGGTGGCTCAGCCCCAGCATTTT
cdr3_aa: CASSLDGVAQPQHF

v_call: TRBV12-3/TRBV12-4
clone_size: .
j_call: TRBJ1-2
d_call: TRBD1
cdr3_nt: TGTGCCAGCGTTTGGGGGTCGCGGGACAGGGGGAAGGATGGCTACACCTTC
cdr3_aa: CASVWGSRDRGKDGYTF

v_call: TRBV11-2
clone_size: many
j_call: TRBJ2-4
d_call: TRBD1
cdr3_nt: TGTGCCAGCAGCCAACAGGGGGCTGTCGACATTCAGTACTTC
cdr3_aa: CASSQQGAVDIQYF

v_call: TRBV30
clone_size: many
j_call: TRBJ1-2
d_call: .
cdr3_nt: TGTGCCTGGAGTGGCAGGTACGGGGGCGTCTATGGCTACACCTTC
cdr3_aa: CAWSGRYGGVYGYTF

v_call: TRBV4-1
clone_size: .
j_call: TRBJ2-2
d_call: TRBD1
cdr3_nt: TGCGCCAGCAGCCATTACAGGGGCACCGGGGAGCTGTTTTTT
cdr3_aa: CASSHYRGTGELFF

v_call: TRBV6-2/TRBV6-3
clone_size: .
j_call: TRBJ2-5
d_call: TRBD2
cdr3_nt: TGTGCCAGCAGTCTAAGACTAGCGGGCCAAGAGACCCAGTACTTC
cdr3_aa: CASSLRLAGQETQYF

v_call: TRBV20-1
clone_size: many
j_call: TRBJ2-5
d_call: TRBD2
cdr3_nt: TGCAGTGCTTCTGGACTAGCGGGGGGTTTAGACCAACTCCAAGAGACCCAGTACTTC
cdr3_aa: CSASGLAGGLDQLQETQYF

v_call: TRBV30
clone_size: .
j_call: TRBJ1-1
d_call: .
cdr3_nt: TGTGCCTGGAGTGTACGCAGGGGAACTGAAGCTTTCTTT
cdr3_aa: CAWSVRRGTEAFF

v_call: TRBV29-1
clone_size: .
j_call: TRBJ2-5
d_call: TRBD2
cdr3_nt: TGCAGTGTAGCGGGGGGCCGGACAATAGAGACCCAGTACTTC
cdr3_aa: CSVAGGRTIETQYF

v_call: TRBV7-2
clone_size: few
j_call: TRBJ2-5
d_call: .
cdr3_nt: TGTGCCAGCAGCTCCCCCCCCCCCAGGCCCCAAGAGACCCAGTACTTC
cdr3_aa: CASSSPPPRPQETQYF

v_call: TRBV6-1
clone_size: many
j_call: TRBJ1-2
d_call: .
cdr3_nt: TGTGCCAGCAGTGAATTTGGGGGCTACACCTTC
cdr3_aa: CASSEFGGYTF

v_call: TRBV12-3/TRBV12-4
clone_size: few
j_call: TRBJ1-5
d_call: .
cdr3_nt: TGTGCCAGCAGTTTAGATAATAGCAATCAGCCCCAGCATTTT
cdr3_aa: CASSLDNSNQPQHF

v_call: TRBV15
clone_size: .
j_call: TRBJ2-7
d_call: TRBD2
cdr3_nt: TGTGCCACCAGCAGGGCACCGGGAGGGCCAATCGAGCAGTACTTC
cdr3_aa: CATSRAPGGPIEQYF

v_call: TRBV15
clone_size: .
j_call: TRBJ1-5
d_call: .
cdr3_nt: TGTGCCACCAGCAGAGATCACCTGGATCAGCCCCAGCATTTT
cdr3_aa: CATSRDHLDQPQHF

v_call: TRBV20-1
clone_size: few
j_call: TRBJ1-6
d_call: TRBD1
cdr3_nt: TGCAGTGCCAACGAAGGGGGCCCCTCACCCCTCCACTTT
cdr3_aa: CSANEGGPSPLHF

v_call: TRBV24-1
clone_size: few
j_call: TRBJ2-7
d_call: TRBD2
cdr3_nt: TGTGCCACCAGTGCTAGCGGAACCTACGAGCAGTACTTC
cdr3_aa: CATSASGTYEQYF

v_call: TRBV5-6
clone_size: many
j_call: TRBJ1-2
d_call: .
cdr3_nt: TGTGCCAGCAGCCCGGGGCGCCACTATGGCTACACCTTC
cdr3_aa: CASSPGRHYGYTF

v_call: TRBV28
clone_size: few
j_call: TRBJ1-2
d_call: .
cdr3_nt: TGTGCCAGCATCACGGGCCAGGGTAATGGCTACACCTTC
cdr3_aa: CASITGQGNGYTF

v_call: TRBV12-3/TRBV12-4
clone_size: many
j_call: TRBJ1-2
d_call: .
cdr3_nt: TGTGCCAGCAGTAGGGGGGACTTTAACTATGGCTACACCTTC
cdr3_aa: CASSRGDFNYGYTF

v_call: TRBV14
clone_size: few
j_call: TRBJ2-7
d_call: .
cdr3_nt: TGTGCCAGCAGCCTACTACTCGGGGGCTACGAGCAGTACTTC
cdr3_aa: CASSLLLGGYEQYF

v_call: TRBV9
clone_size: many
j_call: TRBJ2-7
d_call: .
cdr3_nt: TGTGCCAGCAGCGTAAATGGGGGCTCCTACGAGCAGTACTTC
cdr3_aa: CASSVNGGSYEQYF

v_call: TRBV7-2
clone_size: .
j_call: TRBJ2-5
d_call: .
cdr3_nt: TGTGCCAGCAGCATCGCGGTATGGGAGACCCAGTACTTC
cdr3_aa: CASSIAVWETQYF

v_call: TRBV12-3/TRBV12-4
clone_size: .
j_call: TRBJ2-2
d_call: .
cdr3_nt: TGTGCCAGCAGCTACTCGGAGAGACTGAACACCGGGGAGCTGTTTTTT
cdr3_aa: CASSYSERLNTGELFF

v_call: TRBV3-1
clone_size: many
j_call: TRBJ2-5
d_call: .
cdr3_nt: TGTGCCAGCAGCTTAGGGACCCTCGGGGAGACCCAGTACTTC
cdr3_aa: CASSLGTLGETQYF

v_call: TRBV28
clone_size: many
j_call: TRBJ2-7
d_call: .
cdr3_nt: TGTGCCAGCAGTTTTCCGACTAAAAGACAGGGAGGTATTTACGAGCAGTACTTC
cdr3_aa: CASSFPTKRQGGIYEQYF

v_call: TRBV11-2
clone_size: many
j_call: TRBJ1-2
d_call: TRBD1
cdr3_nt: TGTGCCAGCAGCTTAGATCAGGCAGGGGGCTCCTATGGCTACACCTTC
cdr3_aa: CASSLDQAGGSYGYTF

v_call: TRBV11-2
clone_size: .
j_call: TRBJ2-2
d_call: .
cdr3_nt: TGTGCCAGCAGCTTAGACTACTCGAACACCGGGGAGCTGTTTTTT
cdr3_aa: CASSLDYSNTGELFF

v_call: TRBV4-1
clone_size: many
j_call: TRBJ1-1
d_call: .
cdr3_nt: TGCGCCAGCAGCGGAACAGGTGAAGCTTTCTTT
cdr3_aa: CASSGTGEAFF

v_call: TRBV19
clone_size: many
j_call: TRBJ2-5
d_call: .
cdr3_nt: TGTGCCAGTAGTATACCCGGGCACGAGACCCAGTACTTC
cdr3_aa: CASSIPGHETQYF

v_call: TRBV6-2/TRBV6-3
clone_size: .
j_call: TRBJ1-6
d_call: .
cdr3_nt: TGTGCCAGCACCGACCGGAGCAGGGACGTGGCCTATAATTCACCCCTCCACTTT
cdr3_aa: CASTDRSRDVAYNSPLHF

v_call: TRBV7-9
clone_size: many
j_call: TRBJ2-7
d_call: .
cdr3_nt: TGTGCCAGCAGCTCGACAGCAGGCAGCTCCTACGAGCAGTACTTC
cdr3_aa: CASSSTAGSSYEQYF

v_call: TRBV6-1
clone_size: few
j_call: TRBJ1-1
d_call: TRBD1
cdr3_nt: TGTGCCAACGCTCGGGACAGGGGTGGCACTGAAGCTTTCTTT
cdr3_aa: CANARDRGGTEAFF

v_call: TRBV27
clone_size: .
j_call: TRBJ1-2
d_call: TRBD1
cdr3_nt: TGTGCCAGCAGTTTTTCGGACAGGGGGCTCTATGGCTACACCTTC
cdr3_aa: CASSFSDRGLYGYTF

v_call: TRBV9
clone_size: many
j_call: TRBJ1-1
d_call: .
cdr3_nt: TGTGCCAGCAGCGTAGGGTCCAGGGGAGGTACTGAAGCTTTCTTT
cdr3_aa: CASSVGSRGGTEAFF

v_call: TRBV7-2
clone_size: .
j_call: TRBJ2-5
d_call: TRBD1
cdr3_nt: TGTGCCAGCTCACGTAGAGCGGGACAGGGAGGAGAGACCCAGTACTTC
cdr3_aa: CASSRRAGQGGETQYF

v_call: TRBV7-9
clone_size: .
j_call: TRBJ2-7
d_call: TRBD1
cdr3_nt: TGTGCCAGCAGCTTAGCGTACAGGACAGGGGAGCAGTACTTC
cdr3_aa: CASSLAYRTGEQYF

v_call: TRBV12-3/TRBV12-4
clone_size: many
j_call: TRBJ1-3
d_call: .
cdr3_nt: TGTGCCAGCAGTCCGACAGCCTCTGGAAACACCATACATTTT
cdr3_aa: CASSPTASGNTIHF

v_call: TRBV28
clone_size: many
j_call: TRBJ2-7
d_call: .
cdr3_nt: TGTGCCAGCAGTCGGTACGGCGCATGGGGTTTTGAGGACGAGCAGTACTTC
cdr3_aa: CASSRYGAWGFEDEQYF

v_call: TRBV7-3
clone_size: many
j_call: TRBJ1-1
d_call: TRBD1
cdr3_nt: TGTGCCAGCAGCCTCAGCCGGGACAGGGTTCACACTGAAGCTTTCTTT
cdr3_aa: CASSLSRDRVHTEAFF

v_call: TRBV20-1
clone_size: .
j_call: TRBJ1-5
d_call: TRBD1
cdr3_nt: TGCAGTGCTGGGGGGACAGGTCGGCACAATCAGCCCCAGCATTTT
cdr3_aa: CSAGGTGRHNQPQHF